The 8 T cell receptor beta chains in this list originate from one sample, sequenced in a study of blood T cell repertoires in COVID-19. The protocol was immunoSEQ multiplex PCR, while the TCRdb copy is restricted to in-frame clones and leaves out a portion. The profile covers about 140,000 clones, with around 88% appearing a single time and approximately 1.5% taken by the ten largest. Sequenced sample: peripheral blood. The receptors derive from a woman in her sixties with acute or convalescent COVID-19.

The chain uses TRBV30 and TRBJ1-6; 10 nucleotides line up with TRBD1. There are 14 residues in the CDR3. The germline CDR1 and CDR2 sequences are GTSNPN and SVGIG (reference sequence). J gave up 8 bases and V 0 bases, and 1 base lay outside the gene matches. DNA for the CDR3: TGTGCCTGGAGTGTAGGGACAGGGGATTCACCCCTCCACTTT. Amino acids: CAWSVGTGDSPLHF.

The rearrangement joins TRBV6-6 to TRBJ1-5, with TRBD1 matching over 10 bases. The V gene end was trimmed by 7 bases and the J gene end by 7 bases; junction bases not matched to a gene: 7. The germline V gene has CDR1 MNHNY and CDR2 SVGAGI (reference sequence). This CDR3 has 14 amino acids. The DNA of the CDR3 is TGTGCCAGCAATTCCGGACAGGGGGGACAGCCCCAGCATTTT. It yields the protein CASNSGQGGQPQHF.

The rearrangement joins TRBV6-5 to TRBJ1-6; the D gene is possibly TRBD1 (5 bases). V was cut by 8 bases and J by 8 bases, with 13 bases left in between. This CDR3 is built from 13 residues. Germline V lookup: CDR1 MNHEY, CDR2 SVGAGI. CDR3 in amino acids: CASGGALDSPLHF. CDR3 nucleotides: TGTGCCAGCGGAGGGGCATTGGATTCACCCCTCCACTTT.

J is TRBJ1-1 and V is TRBV7-3; 7 bases are a match to TRBD1. Germline assignment: CDR1 SGHTA and CDR2 FQGTGA. This CDR3 region has 13 residues. The V segment lost 10 bases and the J segment 1 base; nucleotides outside the gene matches: 6. This CDR3 reads CATRGGPNTEAFF. CDR3 nucleotides: TGTGCCACCCGAGGGGGCCCGAACACTGAAGCTTTCTTT.

The V call is TRBV7-6, the J call TRBJ1-2, with a tentative D call TRBD1 (6 bases). Germline V lookup: CDR1 SGHVS, CDR2 FNYEAQ. CDR3 length: 13 residues. V was trimmed by 3 bases and J by 6 bases, leaving 11 bases between them. CDR3: CASSFNRDHGYTF. In nucleotides, the CDR3 is TGTGCCAGCAGCTTTAACAGGGATCATGGCTACACCTTC.

This chain joins TRBV6-5 and TRBJ2-6; 8 bases agree with TRBD1. V dropped 4 bases and J dropped 2; count of bases not matched to a gene: 4. CDR3 length: 16 residues. The germline V gene encodes CDR1 MNHEY and CDR2 SVGAGI. CDR3 nucleotide sequence: TGTGCCAGCAGTTCAGGACAGGGCGCTGGGGCCAACGTCCTGACTTTC. It translates to CASSSGQGAGANVLTF.

V usage is TRBV3-1 (or the pseudogene TRBV3-2) and J usage is TRBJ2-7; 9 nucleotides agree with TRBD1. Germline CDR1 and CDR2: LGHDT and YNNKEL (reference sequence). This CDR3 is built from 16 residues. With 2 bases clipped from V and 5 bases from J, the junction kept 10 bases outside the gene matches. The CDR3 DNA reads TGTGCCAGCAGCCAAACCACCGGGACAGGGAGCCACGAGCAGTACTTC. Its translation: CASSQTTGTGSHEQYF.

The chain is built from TRBV5-1 and TRBJ2-2; 8 bases align to TRBD1. The CDR3 consists of 17 residues. Germline CDR1 is SGHRS and CDR2 is YFSETQ. With 1 base clipped from V and 4 bases from J, the junction kept 9 bases outside the gene matches. The CDR3 spells CASSLYRGYSTTGELFF. The CDR3 coding sequence is TGCGCCAGCAGCTTGTACAGGGGGTATAGTACCACCGGGGAGCTGTTTTTT.